This paragraph reports one T cell receptor beta chain. The target antigen is unknown. These data are taken from a study of cytomegalovirus exposure and HLA in healthy donors. Study results and limitations: Association of under 20,000 TCR beta sequences with HLA alleles was found at 0.05 false discovery rate in a later analysis.

The PCR contained 60 Vbeta and 13 Jbeta primers. This table comes from immunoSEQ multiplex PCR, and its TCRdb copy is limited to in-frame clones, with some not included. The sample records some 120,000 clones, about four fifths being singletons. The V gene lost 2 bases and the J gene lost 5 bases, with 18 bases spanning the gap. Germline-derived CDR1 and CDR2 are SGHRS and YFSETQ. This CDR3 has 16 residues. The rearrangement uses TRBV5-1 and TRBJ2-3; D perhaps matches TRBD1 (6 bases). The source of this sequence is a woman younger than 35 in good health and CMV-seronegative. Material: PBMCs. In DNA form, the CDR3 reads TGCGCCAGCAGCTTTATTTGGTCAGGGGTGTTAGATACGCAGTATTTT. It is translated as CASSFIWSGVLDTQYF.